This passage covers 10 T cell receptor beta chains from one sample sequenced in a study of beta chain features in type 1 diabetes (dated by TCRdb to 2016 to 2018). Library prep was done by the immunoSEQ multiplex PCR assay. All of the isolated RNA was reverse transcribed with the High Capacity cDNA Reverse Transcription Kit, so expressed TCRB transcripts were sequenced. Held by TCRdb, this immuneACCESS table contains in-frame sequences only and omits some clones. Under half of the omission traces to an unresolved V gene where checked; the cause of the rest is unknown. The sample contains almost 350,000 clones, less than 9.5% of them found a single time. The ten largest account for approximately 0.47% of the sample. The specimen was central memory CD4+ T cells from blood. These receptors came from a woman between 18 and 29 years old in good health.

This clone has more than one count but fewer than ten. V usage is TRBV5-5 and J usage is TRBJ1-5; D call uncertain. V lost 1 base and J lost 7, with 18 bases in between. The V gene's germline CDR1 is SGHKS and CDR2 YYEKEE (reference sequence). This CDR3 has 16 amino acids. This chain's CDR3 is CASSLLGIRLAQPQHF. In DNA, the CDR3 is TGTGCCAGCAGCTTGTTGGGGATCCGGCTGGCCCAGCCCCAGCATTTT. The whole variable domain, remainder taken from reference TRBV5-5 and TRBJ1-5, is DAGVTQSPTHLIKTRGQQVTLRCSPISGHKSVSWYQQVLGQGPQFIFQYYEKEERGRGNFPDRFSARQFPNYSSELNVNALLLGDSALYLCASSLLGIRLAQPQHFGDGTRLSIL.

The CDR3 bases are TGTGCCAGCAGCTTAGTCTCGGCTAGCAGAGGGGAGACCCAGTACTTC. Its protein is CASSLVSASRGETQYF. J is TRBJ2-5 and V is TRBV11-3; TRBD2 is a possible D gene (5 bases). V lost 1 base, J lost 5 bases, and 17 bases lay in between. Germline-derived CDR1 and CDR2 are SGHNT and YENEEA. CDR3 length: 16 amino acids. The complete variable domain, with remaining parts taken from reference TRBV11-3 and TRBJ2-5, reads EAGVVQSPRYKIIEKKQPVAFWCNPISGHNTLYWYLQNLGQGPELLIRYENEEAVDDSQLPKDRFSAERLKGVDSTLKIQPAELGDSAVYLCASSLVSASRGETQYFGPGTRLLVL.

There are a few counts of this clone. The sample contains more than one DNA sequence encoding this CDR3. The rearrangement uses TRBV29-1 and TRBJ1-5; D is perhaps TRBD1 (6 bases). The ends were cut back, 1 base at V and 5 bases at J, with 9 bases in the middle. The CDR3 consists of 13 residues. Germline V gene sequence: CDR1 SQVTM, CDR2 ANQGSEA. The DNA of the CDR3 is TGCAGCGTTGAAGCGGGGGCGGATCAGCCCCAGCATTTT. Amino acid sequence: CSVEAGADQPQHF.

There are many counts of this clone. At the DNA level, this CDR3 is encoded by other sequences in the same sample as well. The J gene is TRBJ1-1, the V gene TRBV6-5, with no clear D. V was cut by 7 bases and J by 1 base, with 4 bases left in between. Germline values: CDR1 MNHEY, CDR2 SVGAGI. The CDR3 has 11 residues. CDR3 protein: CASTGNTEAFF. For the CDR3, the DNA is TGTGCCAGCACCGGGAACACTGAAGCTTTCTTT.

The V call is TRBV29-1, the J call TRBJ2-1; 12 nucleotides align to TRBD1. Losses at the gene ends were 7 bases for V and 7 bases for J; bases not matched to a gene: 5. The germline V gene has CDR1 SQVTM and CDR2 ANQGSEA. This CDR3 has 13 residues. The CDR3: CSAGTGGFNEQFF. The CDR3 nucleotides read TGCAGCGCCGGGACAGGGGGCTTTAATGAGCAGTTCTTC.

This chain links TRBV11-2 with TRBJ2-3, with a weak D call TRBD2 (5 bases). CDR3 length equals 15 residues. Germline values: CDR1 SGHAT, CDR2 FQNNGV. The germline V and J ends were trimmed by 5 bases and 8 bases, with 20 bases remaining between them. CDR3 in DNA: TGTGCCAGCAGCGCCCAGACGGGGAGCCAAGGTACGCAGTATTTT. Its translation: CASSAQTGSQGTQYF. Full variable domain (outside the CDR3, taken from reference TRBV11-2 and TRBJ2-3): EAGVAQSPRYKIIEKRQSVAFWCNPISGHATLYWYQQILGQGPKLLIQFQNNGVVDDSQLPKDRFSAERLKGVDSTLKIQPAKLEDSAVYLCASSAQTGSQGTQYFGPGTRLTVL.

This clone came up many times. In the same sample, other DNA sequences code for this CDR3. The rearrangement links TRBV2 to TRBJ2-2; D unclear. Germline assignment: CDR1 SNHLY and CDR2 FYNNEI. The CDR3 totals 12 residues. V lost 7 bases and J 8 bases, leaving 11 bases between the germline ends. The CDR3 region has the DNA TGTGCCAGCACCGGTTCTGGTGGGGAGCTGTTTTTT. This codes for CASTGSGGELFF.

The table lists this clone with many counts. The rearrangement joins TRBV2 to TRBJ2-7, with 7 positions matching TRBD1. CDR1 and CDR2 (germline): SNHLY, FYNNEI. The CDR3 extends over 14 amino acids. Unmatched junction bases numbered 6, after V lost 6 bases and J lost 1 base. The CDR3, as DNA: TGTGCCAGCAGATTCAACAGGGGTTCCTACGAGCAGTACTTC. Translated: CASRFNRGSYEQYF.

The chain has TRBV7-3 and TRBJ1-1, with D maybe TRBD1 (5 bases). Germline CDR1 is SGHTA and CDR2 is FQGTGA. The V end was cut by 2 bases, the J end by 10 bases, with 14 bases between. CDR3 length: 13 residues. The CDR3 DNA reads as TGTGCCAGCAGCTTATCATCGGGGCAGTCAGCTTTCTTT. Translated, it gives CASSLSSGQSAFF.

This sequence joins TRBV7-9 and TRBJ2-3, with D unclear. The CDR3 totals 12 residues. Germline V lookup: CDR1 SEHNR, CDR2 FQNEAQ (reference sequence). The V end was cut by 3 bases, the J end by 4 bases, with 5 bases between. CDR3 nucleotide sequence: TGTGCCAGCAGCTTTCTGTCAGATACGCAGTATTTT. Translated: CASSFLSDTQYF.